This T cell receptor beta chain is drawn from a study of blood T cell repertoires in COVID-19. For the study at large: Acute and convalescent COVID-19 specimens originated in the United States, Italy and Spain.

Trimming stripped 5 bases from V and 3 bases from J, with 14 bases between. The germline gives CDR1 MNHEY, CDR2 SVGEGT. CDR3 length: 14 amino acids. Source study methods: From reference gene primer amplification, estimates of nucleated cell counts were derived. TCRdb's copy holds only in-frame clones and misses some; the assay was immunoSEQ multiplex PCR. That table is the source of V, J and clone size, and D and trimming were worked out from the DNA. The sample shows 150,000 to 200,000 clones, more than 75% of them seen only once. This sequence originates from a human donor in a cohort sampled during active COVID-19. Specimen: peripheral blood. The chain employs TRBV6-2 or TRBV6-3 and TRBJ2-7; the D gene is possibly TRBD1 (5 bases). The CDR3 sequence: CASSLVPGLYEQYF. Here the CDR3 DNA reads TGTGCCAGCAGTCTCGTGCCAGGGCTCTACGAGCAGTACTTC.